Described below is a single TCR beta chain sequence and its context. The antigen is unknown. At collection, donors were nominally healthy, but unrecorded immune exposures were probable. This CDR3 has 14 residues. Germline CDR1 is MDHEN and CDR2 is SYDVKM. The J segment lost 8 bases and the V segment lost 5 bases, leaving 7 bases of the junction unmatched. The sample belongs to a study of cytomegalovirus exposure and HLA in healthy donors. Notes on the study in general: Data from an earlier analysis indicated that most TCR beta V segments were productive either about 90% or about 30% of the time. A missense DCLRE1C variant was associated with V- and J-gene trimming of TCR beta chains in a later analysis, and an independent cohort replicated the association. A later analysis found most CMV-associated TCR beta chains apparently HLA-restricted.

PCR used 60 Vbeta primers and 13 Jbeta primers. Generated by immunoSEQ multiplex PCR, the TCRdb table keeps only in-frame clones and is missing some. Of around 210,000 clones in the sample, more than 60% are singletons; the top ten hold roughly 1.6%. Source material: PBMCs. The V gene is TRBV28, the J gene TRBJ2-4; 9 positions match TRBD2. The receptor comes from a middle-aged man in good health and CMV-seronegative. The CDR3 DNA reads as TGTGCCAGCAGTCTTAGCGGGAGTAAGCACATTCAGTACTTC. Its translation: CASSLSGSKHIQYF.